One TCR beta chain is described in this entry. It lacks a known antigen. Base-call qualities are not available, and no considerably larger clone is one nucleotide away. Whole blood was collected in K2EDTA tubes by collaborating institutions according to the institutions' own protocols. For TCRbeta analysis, collaborator samples were shipped as frozen whole blood, as isolated PBMCs, or as DNA extracted from either sample type. The data originate from a study of blood T cell repertoires in COVID-19 (dated by TCRdb to 2020 to 2021). Turning to the overall study: Samples covering the acute and convalescent phases of COVID-19 were provided by collaborators in the United States, Italy and Spain. The material from the prospective study consisted of cDNA or gDNA derived from T cells, B-cell-depleted T cells, or PBMCs. Subjects who had been exposed to COVID-19, were actively infected with it, or had recovered from it provided the deeply sampled blood TCRbeta repertoires that made up the dataset. A freely available public database, intended as a resource for researchers studying the immune response to SARS-CoV-2, is where the repertoires were released. Samples were obtained from the ongoing ImmuneRACE study (first 160 participants) and from some 1,300 subjects provided by 6 global collaborators. A de-identified subject ID, COVID-19 status, age in years and sex were almost always included in the sample metadata. HLA class I and class II types, where available, came from metadata supplied by the sample provider rather than from assay-based typing. Broad study findings and their caveats: How much clinical and demographic metadata was included differed by source and by participant, and the metadata was provided uncurated.

The immunoSEQ Assay, a bias-controlled multiplex PCR, was used to amplify TCRbeta CDR3 regions from genomic DNA. The paper's processing steps were these. The number of nucleated cells in each sample was estimated from the amplification of reference gene primers within the assay. Sequence reads were collapsed and filtered to measure the absolute abundance of every unique TCRbeta CDR3 rearrangement. For each sample, productive Simpson clonality was calculated as the square root of Simpson's diversity index over productive rearrangements. The immuneACCESS repertoire file appears here via TCRdb, limited to in-frame rearrangements. These files lack a portion of the clones; in checked studies, under half of the deficit traces to unresolved V genes, and the cause of the others is not known. The V and J calls and clone size come from that table; D and trimming were worked out from the DNA. This sample is represented by around 28,000 clones; about 80% of them were singletons. Of the sample, 15% to 20% is held by the ten largest clones.

The germline ends are 13 bases apart after V is trimmed by 1 base and J by 9 bases. Spanning cysteine to phenylalanine, the CDR3 consists of 14 amino acids. Only the CDR3 DNA stays, 42 bases, in frame from base 1. The germline V gene provides CDR1 SGHTA and CDR2 FQGNSA. Recombination joined TRBV7-2 with TRBJ2-4; a confident D gene designation cannot be given. This clonotype originated in an older man with active COVID-19. The sequencing sample was made of peripheral blood. CDR3 loop: CASSLVVDKSIQYF. The nucleotides are TGTGCCAGCAGCTTAGTAGTTGATAAGAGCATTCAGTACTTC. Here the CDR3 is joined to the reference TRBV7-2 and TRBJ2-4 genes, and the full variable domain is: GAGVSQSPSNKVTEKGKDVELRCDPISGHTALYWYRQSLGQGLEFLIYFQGNSAPDKSGLPSDRFSAERTGGSVSTLTIQRTQQEDSAVYLCASSLVVDKSIQYFGAGTRLSVL.